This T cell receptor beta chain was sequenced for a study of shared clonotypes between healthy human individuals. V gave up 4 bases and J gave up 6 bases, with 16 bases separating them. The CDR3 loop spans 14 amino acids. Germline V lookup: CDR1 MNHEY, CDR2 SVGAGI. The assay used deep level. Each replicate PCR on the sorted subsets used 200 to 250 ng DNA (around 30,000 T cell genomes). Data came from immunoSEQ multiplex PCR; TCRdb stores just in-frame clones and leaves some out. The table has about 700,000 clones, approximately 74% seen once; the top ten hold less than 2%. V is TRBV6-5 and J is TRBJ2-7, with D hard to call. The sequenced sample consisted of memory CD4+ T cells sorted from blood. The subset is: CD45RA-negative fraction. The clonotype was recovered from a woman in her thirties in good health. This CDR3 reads CASSLGSPYTEQYF. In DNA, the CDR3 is TGTGCCAGCAGTTTAGGGTCACCATATACCGAGCAGTACTTC.